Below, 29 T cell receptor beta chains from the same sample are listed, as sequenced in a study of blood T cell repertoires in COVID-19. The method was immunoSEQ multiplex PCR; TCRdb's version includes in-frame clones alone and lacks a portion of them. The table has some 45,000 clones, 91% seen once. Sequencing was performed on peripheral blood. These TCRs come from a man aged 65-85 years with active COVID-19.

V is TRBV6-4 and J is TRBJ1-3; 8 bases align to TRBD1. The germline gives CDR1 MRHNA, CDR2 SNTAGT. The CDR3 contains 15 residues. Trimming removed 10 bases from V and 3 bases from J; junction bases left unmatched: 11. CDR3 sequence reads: CANNSDRANGNTIYF. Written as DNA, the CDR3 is TGTGCCAACAATTCGGACAGGGCGAATGGAAACACCATATATTTT.

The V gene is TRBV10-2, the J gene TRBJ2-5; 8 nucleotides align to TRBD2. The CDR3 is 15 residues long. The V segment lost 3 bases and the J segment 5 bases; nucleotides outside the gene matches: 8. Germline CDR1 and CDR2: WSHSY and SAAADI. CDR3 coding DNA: TGCGCCAGCAGTGAACCCAGCGGGGGATCGGAGACCCAGTACTTC. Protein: CASSEPSGGSETQYF.

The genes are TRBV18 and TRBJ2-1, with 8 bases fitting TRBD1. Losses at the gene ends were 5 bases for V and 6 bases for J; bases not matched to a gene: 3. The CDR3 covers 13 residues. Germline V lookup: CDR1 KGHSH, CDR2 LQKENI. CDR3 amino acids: CASSTDRVNEQFF. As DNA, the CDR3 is TGTGCCAGCTCAACGGACAGGGTCAATGAGCAGTTCTTC.

The DNA for the CDR3 is TGTGCCAGCAGCTTCCAGGAACCCACCTCTGGAAACACCATATATTTT. Translated: CASSFQEPTSGNTIYF. V usage is TRBV7-2 and J usage is TRBJ1-3; D gene unclear. V was cut by 3 bases and J by 0 bases, with 12 bases left in between. The CDR3 runs to 16 residues. CDR1 and CDR2 from the germline V gene are SGHTA and FQGNSA.

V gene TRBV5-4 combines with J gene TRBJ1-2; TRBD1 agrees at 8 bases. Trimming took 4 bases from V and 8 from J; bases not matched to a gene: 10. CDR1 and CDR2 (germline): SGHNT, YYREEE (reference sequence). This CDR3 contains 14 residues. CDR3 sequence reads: CASSTPGQGIGYTF. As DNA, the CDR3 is TGTGCCAGCAGCACACCTGGACAGGGTATCGGCTACACCTTC.

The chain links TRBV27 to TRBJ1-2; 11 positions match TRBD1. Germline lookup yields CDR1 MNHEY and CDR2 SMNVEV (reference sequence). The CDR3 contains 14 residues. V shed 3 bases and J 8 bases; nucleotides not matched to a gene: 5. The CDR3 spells CASSFWDRGLGYTF. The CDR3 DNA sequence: TGTGCCAGCAGTTTCTGGGACAGGGGGTTGGGCTACACCTTC.

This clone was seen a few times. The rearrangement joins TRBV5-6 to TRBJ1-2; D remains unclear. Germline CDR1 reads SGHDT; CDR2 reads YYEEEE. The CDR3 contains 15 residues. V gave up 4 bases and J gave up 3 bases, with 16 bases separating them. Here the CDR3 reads CASSRAGRLDYGYTF. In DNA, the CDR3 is TGTGCCAGCAGCCGGGCGGGGAGATTGGACTATGGCTACACCTTC.

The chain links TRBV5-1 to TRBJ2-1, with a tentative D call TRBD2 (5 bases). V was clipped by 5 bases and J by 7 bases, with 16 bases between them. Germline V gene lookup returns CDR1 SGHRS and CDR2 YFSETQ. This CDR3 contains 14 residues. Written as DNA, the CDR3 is TGCGCCAGCAGTCCTCTAGCTAACCTGAATGAGCAGTTCTTC. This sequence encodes CASSPLANLNEQFF.

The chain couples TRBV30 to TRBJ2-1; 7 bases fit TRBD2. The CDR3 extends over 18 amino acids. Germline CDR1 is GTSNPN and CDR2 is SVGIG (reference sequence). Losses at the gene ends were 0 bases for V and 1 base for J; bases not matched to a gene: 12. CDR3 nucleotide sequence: TGTGCCTGGAGTGTAGTTTCTTTACGGGGGGAGTCCTACAATGAGCAGTTCTTC. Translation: CAWSVVSLRGESYNEQFF.

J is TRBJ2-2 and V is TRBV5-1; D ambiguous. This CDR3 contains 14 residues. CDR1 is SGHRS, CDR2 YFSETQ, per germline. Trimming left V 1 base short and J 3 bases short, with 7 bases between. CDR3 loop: CASSLPSDTGELFF. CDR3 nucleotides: TGCGCCAGCAGCTTGCCCTCGGACACCGGGGAGCTGTTTTTT.

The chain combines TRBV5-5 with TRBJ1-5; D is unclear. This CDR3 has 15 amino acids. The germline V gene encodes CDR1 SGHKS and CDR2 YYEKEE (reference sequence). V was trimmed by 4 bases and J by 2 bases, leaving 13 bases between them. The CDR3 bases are TGTGCCAGCAGCCAGCAGGTATTGGGCAATCAGCCCCAGCATTTT. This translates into CASSQQVLGNQPQHF.

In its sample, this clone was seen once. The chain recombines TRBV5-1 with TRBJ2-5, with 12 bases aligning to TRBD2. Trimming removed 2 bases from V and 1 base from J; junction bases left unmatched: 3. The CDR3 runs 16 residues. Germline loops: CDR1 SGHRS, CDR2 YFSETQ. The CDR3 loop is CASSLGLAGFQETQYF. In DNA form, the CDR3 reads TGCGCCAGCAGCTTAGGACTAGCGGGGTTCCAAGAGACCCAGTACTTC.

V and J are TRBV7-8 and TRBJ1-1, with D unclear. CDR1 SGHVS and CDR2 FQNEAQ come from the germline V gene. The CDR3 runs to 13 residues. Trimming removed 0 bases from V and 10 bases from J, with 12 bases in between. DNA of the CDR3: TGTGCCAGCAGCTTAGCGCTTAGCCGGGGAGCTTTCTTT. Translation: CASSLALSRGAFF.

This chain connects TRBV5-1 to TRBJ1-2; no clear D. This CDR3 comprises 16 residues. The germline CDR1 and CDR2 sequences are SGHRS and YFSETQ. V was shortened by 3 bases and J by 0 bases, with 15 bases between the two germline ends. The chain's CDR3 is CASSYASTATNYGYTF. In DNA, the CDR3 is TGCGCCAGCAGCTACGCAAGTACAGCTACTAACTATGGCTACACCTTC.

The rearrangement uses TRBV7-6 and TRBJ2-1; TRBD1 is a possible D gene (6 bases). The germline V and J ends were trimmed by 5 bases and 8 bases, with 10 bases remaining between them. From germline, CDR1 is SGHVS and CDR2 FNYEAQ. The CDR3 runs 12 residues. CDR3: CASSPKGDEQFF. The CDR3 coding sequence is TGTGCCAGCAGCCCCAAGGGGGATGAGCAGTTCTTC.

The CDR3 sequence: CASSASGARTQYF. CDR3 sequence (DNA): TGTGCCAGCAGCGCTAGCGGGGCTAGGACCCAGTACTTC. The rearrangement joins TRBV7-2 to TRBJ2-5; 9 nucleotides match TRBD2. There are 13 residues in the CDR3. CDR1 is SGHTA, CDR2 FQGNSA, per germline. J gave up 7 bases and V 5 bases, and 5 bases lay outside the gene matches. The complete variable domain, with remaining parts taken from reference TRBV7-2 and TRBJ2-5, reads GAGVSQSPSNKVTEKGKDVELRCDPISGHTALYWYRQSLGQGLEFLIYFQGNSAPDKSGLPSDRFSAERTGGSVSTLTIQRTQQEDSAVYLCASSASGARTQYFGPGTRLLVL.

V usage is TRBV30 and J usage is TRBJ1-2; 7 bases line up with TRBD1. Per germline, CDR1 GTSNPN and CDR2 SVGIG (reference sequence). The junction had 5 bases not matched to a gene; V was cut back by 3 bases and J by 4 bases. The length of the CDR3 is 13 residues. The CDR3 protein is CAWRESGGYGYTF. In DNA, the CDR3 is TGTGCCTGGAGGGAGTCAGGGGGCTATGGCTACACCTTC.

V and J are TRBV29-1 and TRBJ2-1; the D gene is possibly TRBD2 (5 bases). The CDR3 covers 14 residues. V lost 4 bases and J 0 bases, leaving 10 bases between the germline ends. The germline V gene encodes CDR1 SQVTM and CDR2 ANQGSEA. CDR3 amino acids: CSVGRLPSYNEQFF. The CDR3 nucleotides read TGCAGCGTTGGCCGACTACCCTCCTACAATGAGCAGTTCTTC.

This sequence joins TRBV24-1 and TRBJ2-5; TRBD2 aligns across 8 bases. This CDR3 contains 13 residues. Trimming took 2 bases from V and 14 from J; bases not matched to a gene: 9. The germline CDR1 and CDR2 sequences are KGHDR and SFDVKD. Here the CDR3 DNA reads TGTGCCACCAGTGATTCTAGCGGGCCCCTTTTATACTTC. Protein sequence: CATSDSSGPLLYF.

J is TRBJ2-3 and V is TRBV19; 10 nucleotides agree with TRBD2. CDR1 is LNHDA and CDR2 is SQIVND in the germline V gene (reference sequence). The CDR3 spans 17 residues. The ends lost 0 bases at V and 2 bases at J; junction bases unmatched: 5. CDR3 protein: CASSIEAGGDPTDTQYF. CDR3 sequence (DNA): TGTGCCAGTAGTATAGAAGCGGGGGGGGATCCCACAGATACGCAGTATTTT.

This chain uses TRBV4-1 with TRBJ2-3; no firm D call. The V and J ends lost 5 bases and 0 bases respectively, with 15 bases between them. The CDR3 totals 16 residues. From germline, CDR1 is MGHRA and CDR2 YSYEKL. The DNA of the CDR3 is TGCGCCAGCAGCGCGAACCCCAGCGCTAGCACAGATACGCAGTATTTT. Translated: CASSANPSASTDTQYF.

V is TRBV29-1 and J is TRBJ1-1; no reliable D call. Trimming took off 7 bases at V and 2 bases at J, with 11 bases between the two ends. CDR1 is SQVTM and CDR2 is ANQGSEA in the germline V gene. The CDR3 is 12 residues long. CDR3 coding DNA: TGCAGCGGAACATTCGCTAACACTGAAGCTTTCTTT. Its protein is CSGTFANTEAFF.

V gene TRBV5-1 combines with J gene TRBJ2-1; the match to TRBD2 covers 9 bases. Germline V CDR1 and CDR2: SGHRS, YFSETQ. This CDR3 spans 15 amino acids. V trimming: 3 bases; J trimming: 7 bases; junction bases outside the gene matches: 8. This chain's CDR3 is CASSSGTSRGNEQFF. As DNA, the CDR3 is TGCGCCAGCAGCTCCGGGACTAGCCGTGGTAATGAGCAGTTCTTC.

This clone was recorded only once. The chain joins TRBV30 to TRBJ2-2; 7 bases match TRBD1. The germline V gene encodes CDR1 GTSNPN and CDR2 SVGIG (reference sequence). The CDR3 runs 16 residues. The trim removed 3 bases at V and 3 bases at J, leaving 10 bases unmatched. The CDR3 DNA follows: TGTGCCTGGAGGGGGCCCGGGACAGCATACACCGGGGAGCTGTTTTTT. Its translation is CAWRGPGTAYTGELFF.

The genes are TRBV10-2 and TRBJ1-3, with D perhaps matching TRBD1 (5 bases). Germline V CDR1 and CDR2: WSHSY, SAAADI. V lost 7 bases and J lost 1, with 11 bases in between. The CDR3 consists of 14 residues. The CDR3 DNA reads TGCGCCAGCAAACTTCAGGGTTCTGGAAACACCATATATTTT. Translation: CASKLQGSGNTIYF.

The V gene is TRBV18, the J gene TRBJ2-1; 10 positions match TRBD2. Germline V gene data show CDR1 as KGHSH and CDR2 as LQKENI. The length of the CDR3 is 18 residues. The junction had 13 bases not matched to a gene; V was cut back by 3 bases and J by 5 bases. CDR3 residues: CASSPTPYERGGNNEQFF. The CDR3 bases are TGTGCCAGCTCACCCACTCCTTACGAGCGGGGGGGCAACAATGAGCAGTTCTTC.

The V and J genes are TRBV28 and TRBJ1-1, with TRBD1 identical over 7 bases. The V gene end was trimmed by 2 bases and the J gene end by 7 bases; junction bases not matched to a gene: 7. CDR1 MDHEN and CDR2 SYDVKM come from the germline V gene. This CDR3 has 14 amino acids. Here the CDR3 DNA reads TGTGCCAGCAGTTTAACAGGGGAGGTCAATGAAGCTTTCTTT. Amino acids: CASSLTGEVNEAFF.

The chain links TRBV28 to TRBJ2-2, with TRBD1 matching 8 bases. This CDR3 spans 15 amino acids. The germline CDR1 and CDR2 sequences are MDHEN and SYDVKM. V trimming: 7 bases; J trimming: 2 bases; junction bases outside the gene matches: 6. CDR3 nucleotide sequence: TGTGCCAGCACCAGGACAGGGACTAACACCGGGGAGCTGTTTTTT. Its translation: CASTRTGTNTGELFF.

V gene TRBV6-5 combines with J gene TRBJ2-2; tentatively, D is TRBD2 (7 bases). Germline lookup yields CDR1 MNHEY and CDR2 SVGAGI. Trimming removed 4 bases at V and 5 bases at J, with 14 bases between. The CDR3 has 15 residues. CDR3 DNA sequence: TGTGCCAGCAGTTCAACGGGGGGCCGGACCGGGGAGCTGTTTTTT. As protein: CASSSTGGRTGELFF.